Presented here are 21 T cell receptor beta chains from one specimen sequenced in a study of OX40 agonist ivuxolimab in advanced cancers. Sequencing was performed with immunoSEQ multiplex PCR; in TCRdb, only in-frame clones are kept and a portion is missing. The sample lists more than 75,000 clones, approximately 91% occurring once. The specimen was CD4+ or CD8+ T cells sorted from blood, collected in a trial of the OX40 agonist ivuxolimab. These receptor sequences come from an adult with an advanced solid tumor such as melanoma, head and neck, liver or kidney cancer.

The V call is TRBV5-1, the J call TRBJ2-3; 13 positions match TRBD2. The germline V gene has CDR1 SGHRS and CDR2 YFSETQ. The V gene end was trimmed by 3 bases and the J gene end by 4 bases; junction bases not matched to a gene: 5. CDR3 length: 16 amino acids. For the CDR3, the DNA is TGCGCCAGCAGCTGGCGACTAGCGGGGGGTCCAGATACGCAGTATTTT. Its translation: CASSWRLAGGPDTQYF.

CDR3 nucleotides: TGTGCCATCAGTGAGTCGACTAGGAGAGATACGCAGTATTTT. This gives the protein CAISESTRRDTQYF. The chain uses TRBV10-3 and TRBJ2-3, with D maybe TRBD2 (6 bases). This CDR3 is 14 amino acids long. Germline loops: CDR1 ENHRY, CDR2 SYGVKD. V was clipped by 0 bases and J by 5 bases, with 9 bases between them.

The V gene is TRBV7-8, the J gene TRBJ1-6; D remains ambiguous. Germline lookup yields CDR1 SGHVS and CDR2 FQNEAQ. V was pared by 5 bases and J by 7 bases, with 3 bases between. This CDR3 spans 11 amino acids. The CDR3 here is CASSINSPLHF. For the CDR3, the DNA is TGTGCCAGCAGCATAAATTCACCCCTCCACTTT.

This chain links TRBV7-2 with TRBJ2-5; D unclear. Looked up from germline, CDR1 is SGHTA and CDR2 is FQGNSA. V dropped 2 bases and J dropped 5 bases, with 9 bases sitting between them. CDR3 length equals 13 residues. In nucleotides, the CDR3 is TGTGCCAGCAGCTTAAGCCGGTGGGAGACCCAGTACTTC. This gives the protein CASSLSRWETQYF.

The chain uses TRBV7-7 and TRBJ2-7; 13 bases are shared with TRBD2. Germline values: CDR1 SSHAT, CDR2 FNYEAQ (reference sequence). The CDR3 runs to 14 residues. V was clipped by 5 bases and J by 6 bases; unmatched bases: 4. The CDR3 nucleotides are TGTGCCAGCAGCCTCGGACTAGCGGGAGCCGAGCAGTACTTC. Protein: CASSLGLAGAEQYF.

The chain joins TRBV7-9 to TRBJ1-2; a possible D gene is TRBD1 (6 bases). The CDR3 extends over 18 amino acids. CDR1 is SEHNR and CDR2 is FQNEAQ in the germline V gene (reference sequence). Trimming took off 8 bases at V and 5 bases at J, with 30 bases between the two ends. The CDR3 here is CASSSPGGATGREYGYTF. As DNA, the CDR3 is TGTGCCAGCTCCTCGCCTGGGGGTGCTACAGGGCGGGAGTATGGCTACACCTTC.

The CDR3 protein is CASSLGQGYGSHEQFF. CDR3 coding DNA: TGTGCCAGCAGCCTTGGACAGGGTTATGGTAGCCATGAGCAGTTCTTC. The genes are TRBV7-3 and TRBJ2-1; the match to TRBD1 covers 8 bases. J gave up 8 bases and V 5 bases, and 14 bases lay outside the gene matches. CDR3 size: 16 residues. The V gene's germline CDR1 is SGHTA and CDR2 FQGTGA.

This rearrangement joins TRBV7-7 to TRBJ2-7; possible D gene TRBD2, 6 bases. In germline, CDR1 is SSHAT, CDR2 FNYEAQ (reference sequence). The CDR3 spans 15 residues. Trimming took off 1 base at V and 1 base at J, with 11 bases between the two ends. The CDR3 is CASSLGDSPSYEQYF. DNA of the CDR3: TGTGCCAGCAGCTTAGGGGACTCTCCGTCCTACGAGCAGTACTTC.

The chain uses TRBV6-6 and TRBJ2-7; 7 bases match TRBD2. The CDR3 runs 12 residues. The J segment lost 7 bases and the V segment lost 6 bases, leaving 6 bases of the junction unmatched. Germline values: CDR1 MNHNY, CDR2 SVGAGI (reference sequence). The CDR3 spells CASRSTAGEQYF. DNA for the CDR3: TGTGCCAGCAGATCGACAGCGGGGGAGCAGTACTTC.

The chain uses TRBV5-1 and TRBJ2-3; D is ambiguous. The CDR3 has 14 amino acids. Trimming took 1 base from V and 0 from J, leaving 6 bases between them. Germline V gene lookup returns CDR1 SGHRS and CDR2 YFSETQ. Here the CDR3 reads CASSLIPSTDTQYF. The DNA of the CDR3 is TGCGCCAGCAGCTTGATCCCAAGCACAGATACGCAGTATTTT. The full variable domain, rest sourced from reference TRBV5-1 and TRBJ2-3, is KAGVTQTPRYLIKTRGQQVTLSCSPISGHRSVSWYQQTPGQGLQFLFEYFSETQRNKGNFPGRFSGRQFSNSRSEMNVSTLELGDSALYLCASSLIPSTDTQYFGPGTRLTVL.

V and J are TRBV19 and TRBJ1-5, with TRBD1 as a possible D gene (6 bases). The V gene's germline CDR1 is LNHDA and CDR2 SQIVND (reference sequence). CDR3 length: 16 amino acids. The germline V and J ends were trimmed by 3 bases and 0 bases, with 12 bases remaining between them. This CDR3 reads CASSIHGTNSNQPQHF. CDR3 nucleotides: TGTGCCAGTAGTATCCACGGGACAAATAGCAATCAGCCCCAGCATTTT.

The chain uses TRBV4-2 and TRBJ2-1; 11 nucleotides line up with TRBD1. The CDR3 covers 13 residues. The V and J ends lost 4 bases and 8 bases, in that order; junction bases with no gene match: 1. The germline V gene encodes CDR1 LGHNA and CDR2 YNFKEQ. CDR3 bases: TGTGCCAGCAGCCCGGGACAGGGGGATGAGCAGTTCTTC. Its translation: CASSPGQGDEQFF.

The CDR3 loop is CASRTPLYGYTF. In DNA form, the CDR3 reads TGTGCCAGCAGGACCCCCCTCTATGGCTACACCTTC. The gene calls are TRBV6-5 and TRBJ1-2; no clear D gene. The V gene lost 6 bases and the J gene lost 4 bases, with 9 bases spanning the gap. Germline assignment: CDR1 MNHEY and CDR2 SVGAGI. The CDR3 contains 12 residues.

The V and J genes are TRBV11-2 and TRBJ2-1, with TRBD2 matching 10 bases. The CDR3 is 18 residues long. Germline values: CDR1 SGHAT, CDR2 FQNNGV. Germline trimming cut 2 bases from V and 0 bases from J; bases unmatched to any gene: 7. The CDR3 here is CASSLSAGGASSYNEQFF. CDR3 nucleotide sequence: TGTGCCAGCAGCTTATCAGCGGGGGGGGCGAGCTCCTACAATGAGCAGTTCTTC.

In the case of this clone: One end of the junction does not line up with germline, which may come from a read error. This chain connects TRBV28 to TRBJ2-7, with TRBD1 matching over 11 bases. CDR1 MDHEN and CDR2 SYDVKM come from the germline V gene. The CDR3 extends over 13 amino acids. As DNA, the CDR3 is TGTGCCAGCAGACTAGGGACAGGGGGGTCTCTTAGGTTC. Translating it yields CASRLGTGGSLRF.

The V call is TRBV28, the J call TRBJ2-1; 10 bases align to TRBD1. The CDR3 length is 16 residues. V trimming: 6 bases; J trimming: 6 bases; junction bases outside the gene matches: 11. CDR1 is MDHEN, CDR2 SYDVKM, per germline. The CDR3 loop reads CASRYEPGQGRNEQFF. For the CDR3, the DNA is TGTGCCAGCAGATACGAACCGGGACAGGGGCGCAATGAGCAGTTCTTC.

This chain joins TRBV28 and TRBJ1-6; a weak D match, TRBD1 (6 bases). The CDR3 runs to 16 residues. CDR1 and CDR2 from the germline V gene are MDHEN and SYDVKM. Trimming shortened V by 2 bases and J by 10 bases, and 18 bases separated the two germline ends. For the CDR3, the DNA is TGTGCCAGCAGTTTAACCGGGGGCGCGGGGGACTCACCCCTCCACTTT. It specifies CASSLTGGAGDSPLHF.

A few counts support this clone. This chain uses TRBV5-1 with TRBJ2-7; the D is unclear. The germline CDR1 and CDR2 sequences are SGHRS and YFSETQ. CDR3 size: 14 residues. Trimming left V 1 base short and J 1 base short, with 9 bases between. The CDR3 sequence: CASSLTFSSYEQYF. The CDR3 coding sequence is TGCGCCAGCAGCTTGACATTTTCTTCCTACGAGCAGTACTTC.

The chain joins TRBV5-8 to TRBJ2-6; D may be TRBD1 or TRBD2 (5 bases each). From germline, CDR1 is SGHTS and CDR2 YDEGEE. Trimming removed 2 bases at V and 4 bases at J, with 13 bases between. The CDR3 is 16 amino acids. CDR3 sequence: CASSFRDPRGANVLTF. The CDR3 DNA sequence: TGTGCCAGCAGCTTCCGGGACCCCCGGGGGGCCAACGTCCTGACTTTC.

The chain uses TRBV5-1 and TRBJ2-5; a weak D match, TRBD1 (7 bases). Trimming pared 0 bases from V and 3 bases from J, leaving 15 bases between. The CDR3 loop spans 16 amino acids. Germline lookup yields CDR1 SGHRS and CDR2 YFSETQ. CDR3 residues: CASSLVAGGHEETQYF. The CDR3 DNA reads TGCGCCAGCAGCTTGGTGGCAGGGGGGCATGAAGAGACCCAGTACTTC.

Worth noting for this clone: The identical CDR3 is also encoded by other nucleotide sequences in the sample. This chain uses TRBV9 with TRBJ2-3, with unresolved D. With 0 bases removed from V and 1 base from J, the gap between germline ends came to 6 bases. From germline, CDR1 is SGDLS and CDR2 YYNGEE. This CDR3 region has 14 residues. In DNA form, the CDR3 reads TGTGCCAGCAGCGTAGGGTCGGGCACAGATACGCAGTATTTT. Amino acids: CASSVGSGTDTQYF. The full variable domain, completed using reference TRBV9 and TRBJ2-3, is DSGVTQTPKHLITATGQRVTLRCSPRSGDLSVYWYQQSLDQGLQFLIQYYNGEERAKGNILERFSAQQFPDLHSELNLSSLELGDSALYFCASSVGSGTDTQYFGPGTRLTVL.